This T cell receptor (beta chain) was identified during a study of shared clonotypes between healthy human individuals. The assay was immunoSEQ multiplex PCR, and TCRdb's table has in-frame clones only and misses some. Of around 1.1 million clones listed, about 84% are singletons. This CDR3 spans 14 amino acids. Trimming pared 3 bases from V and 3 bases from J, leaving 12 bases between. Germline V gene lookup returns CDR1 KGHSH and CDR2 LQKENI. The V call is TRBV18, the J call TRBJ2-7, with D tentatively TRBD2 (6 bases). The sequence derives from a man in his late teens or twenties in good health. Some clones in this sample may be carry-over from other donors' samples. The source material was memory CD4+ T cells from PBMCs. Subset reported: CD45RA-negative fraction. CDR3 bases: TGTGCCAGCTCACCCGGGACTCAAGACTACGAGCAGTACTTC. As protein: CASSPGTQDYEQYF.